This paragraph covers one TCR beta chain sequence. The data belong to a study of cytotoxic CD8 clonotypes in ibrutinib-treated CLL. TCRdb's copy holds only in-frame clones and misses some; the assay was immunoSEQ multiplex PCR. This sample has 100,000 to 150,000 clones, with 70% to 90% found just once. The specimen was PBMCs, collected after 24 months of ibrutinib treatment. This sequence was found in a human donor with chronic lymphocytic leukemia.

The CDR3 nucleotides read TGTGCCAGCAGCTTGGATGGCAGGGGAACAGATACGCAGTATTTT. This translates into CASSLDGRGTDTQYF. The chain has TRBV5-4 and TRBJ2-3; D perhaps matches TRBD1 (6 bases). V dropped 0 bases and J dropped 3 bases, with 11 bases sitting between them. The germline gives CDR1 SGHNT, CDR2 YYREEE (reference sequence). This CDR3 has 15 amino acids.